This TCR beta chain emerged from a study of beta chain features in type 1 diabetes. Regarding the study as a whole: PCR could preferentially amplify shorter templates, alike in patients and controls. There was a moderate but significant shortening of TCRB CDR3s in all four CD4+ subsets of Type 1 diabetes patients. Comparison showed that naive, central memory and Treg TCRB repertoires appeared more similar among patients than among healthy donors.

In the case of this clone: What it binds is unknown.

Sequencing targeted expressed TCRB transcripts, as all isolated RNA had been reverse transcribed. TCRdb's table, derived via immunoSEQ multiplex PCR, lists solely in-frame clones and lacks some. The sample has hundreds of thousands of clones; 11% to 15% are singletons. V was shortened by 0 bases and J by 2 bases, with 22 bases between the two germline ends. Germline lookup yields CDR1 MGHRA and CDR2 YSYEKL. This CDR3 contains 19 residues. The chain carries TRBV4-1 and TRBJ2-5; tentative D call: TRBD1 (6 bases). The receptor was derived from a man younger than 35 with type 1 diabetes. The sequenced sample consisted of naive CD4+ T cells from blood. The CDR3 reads CASSQENQGPGGYQETQYF. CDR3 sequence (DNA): TGCGCCAGCAGCCAAGAGAATCAGGGGCCAGGAGGATATCAAGAGACCCAGTACTTC.